These 22 T cell receptor beta chains were all obtained from the same sample, sequenced in a study of metastatic and nonmetastatic thyroid tumors. MiXCR reprocessed the PCR reads for TCRdb. The sample records around 17,000 clones, around 33% being singletons. The entire patient cohort was treatment-naive prior to thyroid surgery. Sequencing was done on a sample of tumor tissue. The source of these receptors is a male donor with papillary thyroid cancer or a benign thyroid nodule (not recorded which). Some clones in this sample may be carry-over from other donors' samples.

The chain employs TRBV30 and TRBJ1-2; TRBD1 agrees at 12 bases. The ends lost 5 bases at V and 0 bases at J; junction bases unmatched: 13. CDR1 GTSNPN and CDR2 SVGIG come from the germline V gene (reference sequence). This CDR3 contains 18 residues. The CDR3 sequence: CAWAPWDRGLSANYGYTF. The CDR3 bases are TGTGCCTGGGCCCCATGGGACAGGGGGCTATCGGCTAACTATGGCTACACCTTC. The full variable domain, its missing parts supplied by reference TRBV30 and TRBJ1-2, is SQTIHQWPATLVQPVGSPLSLECTVEGTSNPNLYWYRQAAGRGLQLLFYSVGIGQISSEVPQNLSASRPQDRQFILSSKKLLLSDSGFYLCAWAPWDRGLSANYGYTFGSGTRLTVV.

This chain connects TRBV6-1 to TRBJ1-6; TRBD1 agrees at 8 bases. The CDR3 is made up of 15 amino acids. Trimming took 5 bases from V and 5 from J; bases not matched to a gene: 5. Germline lookup yields CDR1 MNHNS and CDR2 SASEGT. The CDR3 coding sequence is TGTGCCAGCAGTTTCCTGACAGGGGATAATTCACCCCTCCACTTT. It translates to CASSFLTGDNSPLHF.

The chain combines TRBV11-3 with TRBJ2-2, with unresolved D. The length of the CDR3 is 14 residues. V lost 7 bases and J lost 0, with 9 bases in between. Germline V gene sequence: CDR1 SGHNT, CDR2 YENEEA. CDR3 in DNA: TGTGCCAGCACCCCGACTTCGAACACCGGGGAGCTGTTTTTT. It yields the protein CASTPTSNTGELFF.

This clone appeared once. V gene TRBV5-1 combines with J gene TRBJ2-7; TRBD2 matches 14 bases. The CDR3 is 17 amino acids. With 3 bases clipped from V and 5 bases from J, the junction kept 10 bases outside the gene matches. In germline, CDR1 is SGHRS, CDR2 YFSETQ. The CDR3 loop is CASSSAGLAGAIDEQYF. CDR3 DNA sequence: TGCGCCAGCAGCTCGGCGGGACTAGCGGGAGCAATAGACGAGCAGTACTTC. Looking up the rest from reference TRBV5-1 and TRBJ2-7 gives the full variable domain: KAGVTQTPRYLIKTRGQQVTLSCSPISGHRSVSWYQQTPGQGLQFLFEYFSETQRNKGNFPGRFSGRQFSNSRSEMNVSTLELGDSALYLCASSSAGLAGAIDEQYFGPGTRLTVT.

This clone was seen only once. The conserved final phenylalanine or tryptophan is absent from the CDR3, which likely points to a read error. The limits of the CDR3 on the DNA are not certain, so only TCRdb's listed CDR3 is given. CDR3 in amino acids: CASSESGQEPLAGIL. The V and J genes are TRBV10-2 and TRBJ2-7. In germline, CDR1 is WSHSY, CDR2 SAAADI. The CDR3 is 15 amino acids long, termini counted.

This rearrangement joins TRBV14 to TRBJ1-3, with D unclear. With 5 bases removed from V and 0 bases from J, the gap between germline ends came to 11 bases. Germline CDR1 and CDR2: SGHDN and FVKESK. This CDR3 spans 15 amino acids. The CDR3 loop is CASSTWITSGNTIYF. The CDR3 DNA sequence: TGTGCCAGCAGCACTTGGATTACCTCTGGAAACACCATATATTTT. The variable domain in full, with the rest retrieved from reference TRBV14 and TRBJ1-3, is EAGVTQFPSHSVIEKGQTVTLRCDPISGHDNLYWYRRVMGKEIKFLLHFVKESKQDESGMPNNRFLAERTGGTYSTLKVQPAELEDSGVYFCASSTWITSGNTIYFGEGSWLTVV.

This clone is medium-sized (0.01 to 0.1%). This chain connects TRBV20-1 to TRBJ1-1, with 7 bases aligning to TRBD1. With 3 bases clipped from V and 8 bases from J, the junction kept 12 bases outside the gene matches. The length of the CDR3 is 14 residues. CDR1 is DFQATT and CDR2 is SNEGSKA in the germline V gene (reference sequence). The CDR3 loop is CSASARRDSAEAFF. CDR3 bases: TGCAGTGCTAGCGCTCGCCGGGACAGCGCCGAAGCTTTCTTT.

This clone was detected many times. The V gene is TRBV3-1, the J gene TRBJ2-1; TRBD2 matches at 9 bases. The CDR3 is 17 residues long. Germline CDR1 and CDR2: LGHDT and YNNKEL (reference sequence). Unmatched junction bases numbered 9, after V lost 6 bases and J lost 0 bases. This chain's CDR3 is CASSSGTSSSSYNEQFF. The CDR3 DNA sequence: TGTGCCAGCAGTTCCGGGACTAGCTCGAGCTCCTACAATGAGCAGTTCTTC.

By frequency in the sample, this clone is medium-sized (0.01 to 0.1%). The V call is TRBV2, the J call TRBJ2-2, with D unresolved. Trimming removed 5 bases at V and 4 bases at J, with 5 bases between. This CDR3 comprises 12 residues. Germline CDR1 and CDR2: SNHLY and FYNNEI. The CDR3 loop is CASSYSTGELFF. CDR3 in DNA: TGTGCCAGCAGTTATAGCACCGGGGAGCTGTTTTTT.

This clone is deemed medium-sized. The genes are TRBV20-1 and TRBJ1-5, with 9 bases aligning to TRBD1. Losses at the gene ends were 3 bases for V and 6 bases for J; bases not matched to a gene: 6. From germline, CDR1 is DFQATT and CDR2 SNEGSKA (reference sequence). The CDR3 is 14 amino acids. CDR3: CSASRTGAGQPQHF. CDR3 in DNA: TGCAGTGCTAGTCGGACAGGGGCGGGTCAGCCCCAGCATTTT.

This clone was observed at least ten times. The chain employs TRBV12-3 or TRBV12-4 and TRBJ1-4, with 8 positions matching TRBD1. The CDR3 has 17 amino acids. Unmatched junction bases numbered 11, after V lost 6 bases and J lost 2 bases. The CDR3 loop reads CASRFDRGGWTNEKLFF. The CDR3 DNA is TGTGCCAGCAGATTCGACAGGGGAGGATGGACTAATGAAAAACTGTTTTTT.

At least ten counts were recorded for this clone. The chain links TRBV5-6 to TRBJ1-5; no clear D gene. CDR1 SGHDT and CDR2 YYEEEE come from the germline V gene. With 1 base removed from V and 4 bases from J, the gap between germline ends came to 12 bases. This CDR3 is built from 15 residues. This chain's CDR3 is CASSLRRRENQPQHF. CDR3 bases: TGTGCCAGCAGCTTGCGCAGGCGCGAAAATCAGCCCCAGCATTTT.

This clone has only one observation. The V and J genes are TRBV20-1 and TRBJ1-2; D gene ambiguous. The germline V gene encodes CDR1 DFQATT and CDR2 SNEGSKA (reference sequence). The CDR3 length is 14 residues. V lost 1 base to trimming and J lost 0 bases, with 9 bases between them. CDR3 in DNA: TGCAGTGCTAGAGGGGCAGAACCTAACTATGGCTACACCTTC. It translates to CSARGAEPNYGYTF.

This clone was seen ten or more times. The V gene is TRBV7-2, the J gene TRBJ1-4; D might be TRBD1 (5 bases). This CDR3 is built from 14 residues. Trimming removed 5 bases at V and 5 bases at J, with 12 bases between. Germline V lookup: CDR1 SGHTA, CDR2 FQGNSA. CDR3 loop: CASSRDSVNEKLFF. The CDR3 DNA reads as TGTGCCAGCAGCCGTGACAGCGTGAATGAAAAACTGTTTTTT. Full variable domain (rest looked up from reference TRBV7-2 and TRBJ1-4): GAGVSQSPSNKVTEKGKDVELRCDPISGHTALYWYRQSLGQGLEFLIYFQGNSAPDKSGLPSDRFSAERTGGSVSTLTIQRTQQEDSAVYLCASSRDSVNEKLFFGSGTQLSVL.

This clone was seen a handful of times. The chain joins TRBV6-2 or TRBV6-3 to TRBJ1-1; no definite D call. CDR3 size: 13 residues. Germline V gene sequence: CDR1 MNHEY, CDR2 SVGEGT. V was cut by 2 bases and J by 7 bases, with 11 bases left in between. CDR3: CASSYGGIGEAFF. Here the CDR3 DNA reads TGTGCCAGCAGTTACGGAGGGATCGGTGAAGCTTTCTTT.

The rearrangement uses TRBV5-4 and TRBJ2-7; D may be TRBD2 (5 bases). Germline CDR1 is SGHNT and CDR2 is YYREEE (reference sequence). Trimming took 2 bases from V and 3 from J, leaving 21 bases between them. The CDR3 is 17 residues long. The CDR3 protein is CASSLGSRGSIFYEQYF. As DNA, the CDR3 is TGTGCCAGCAGCTTAGGGTCGCGCGGGTCGATTTTCTACGAGCAGTACTTC.

This clone was found a few times. The V and J genes are TRBV6-2 or TRBV6-3 and TRBJ1-5, with D possibly being TRBD1 (5 bases). The V end lost 8 bases, the J end lost 0 bases, and 14 bases lay between the germline ends. Germline CDR1 and CDR2: MNHEY and SVGEGT. The CDR3 consists of 15 residues. The CDR3 loop is CASRFRQYSNQPQHF. In nucleotides, the CDR3 is TGTGCCAGCCGTTTTCGACAGTATAGCAATCAGCCCCAGCATTTT.

This clone was recorded a few times. The chain is built from TRBV6-5 and TRBJ2-1, with D possibly being TRBD1 (6 bases). The CDR3 totals 13 residues. From germline, CDR1 is MNHEY and CDR2 SVGAGI. V lost 7 bases, J lost 3 bases, and 10 bases lay in between. The CDR3 loop reads CASNLQGYNEQFF. In DNA form, the CDR3 reads TGTGCCAGCAATTTACAGGGCTACAATGAGCAGTTCTTC.

This clone was recorded many times. The chain uses TRBV5-1 and TRBJ2-5; the D call may be TRBD1 or TRBD2 (6 bases each). The germline V and J ends were trimmed by 3 bases and 5 bases, with 20 bases remaining between them. This CDR3 region has 16 residues. Germline values: CDR1 SGHRS, CDR2 YFSETQ. CDR3 DNA: TGCGCCAGCAGCTCGGGAGACCGGGGGCTTGGGGAGACCCAGTACTTC. Encoded protein: CASSSGDRGLGETQYF.

The CDR3 reads CASSFKGDKNTEAFF. Here the CDR3 DNA reads TGTGCCAGCAGCTTCAAGGGAGACAAGAACACTGAAGCTTTCTTT. The chain recombines TRBV7-3 with TRBJ1-1; D uncertain. The CDR3 is made up of 15 amino acids. Germline assignment: CDR1 SGHTA and CDR2 FQGTGA. V was pared by 3 bases and J by 1 base, with 12 bases between.

A few counts support this clone. The chain combines TRBV6-1 with TRBJ1-6; 10 bases match TRBD1. The J segment lost 7 bases and the V segment lost 6 bases, leaving 6 bases of the junction unmatched. The CDR3 totals 15 residues. Germline V gene sequence: CDR1 MNHNS, CDR2 SASEGT. CDR3 in DNA: TGTGCCAGCAGCCGGGACAGGGGCGTAAATTCACCCCTCCACTTT. It yields the protein CASSRDRGVNSPLHF.

The table lists this clone with many counts. The chain employs TRBV20-1 and TRBJ2-3, with 9 bases lining up with TRBD2. The CDR3 extends over 17 amino acids. Germline V gene sequence: CDR1 DFQATT, CDR2 SNEGSKA (reference sequence). Trimming removed 0 bases from V and 2 bases from J; junction bases left unmatched: 9. Written as DNA, the CDR3 is TGCAGTGCTAGAGACACCGTAGCGGGGGCCTTCACAGATACGCAGTATTTT. It is translated as CSARDTVAGAFTDTQYF.